This record covers a single T cell receptor beta chain. Its antigen is unknown. Germline is not matched at one junction end, which may reflect a read error. Reverse transcribing all isolated RNA meant expressed TCRB transcripts were sequenced. Assay: immunoSEQ multiplex PCR; the TCRdb copy retains only in-frame clones and omits some. Counted here are hundreds of thousands of clones, roughly 70% occurring once; the ten biggest clones make up approximately 0.053%. The germline V gene encodes CDR1 KGHSH and CDR2 LQKENI. The CDR3 consists of 14 residues. The data were taken from a study of beta chain features in type 1 diabetes. Study observations and caveats: Across patients, naive, central memory and Treg TCRB repertoires exhibited apparently greater similarity than was observed across healthy donors.

V is TRBV18 and J is TRBJ2-3; tentative D call: TRBD2 (5 bases). The sample taken for sequencing was naive CD4+ T cells from blood. The sequence came from a man aged 25 to 40 in good health. The CDR3 is CASAPPGSTDTQYF. The CDR3, as DNA: TGTGCCAGCGCACCACCGGGGAGCACAGATACGCAGTATTTT.